Listed below are T cell receptor beta chains from one sample, sequenced in a study of blood T cells in healthy people across ages. MiXCR was run by TCRdb on the 5' RACE reads, yielding one entry per CDR3 protein. Altogether around 1.7 million distinct CDR3 sequences are present, 28% being singletons, with the ten largest covering roughly 8.2%. The sequencing input was blood. The source is a woman aged 25 to 39 in good health. Each CDR3 is given without its conserved first and last residue. Fields, in order: J gene, V gene, CDR3 protein.

j_call: TRBJ1-2
v_call: TRBV7-2
cdr3_aa: ASSPGGPPTGYT

j_call: TRBJ2-7
v_call: TRBV6-1
cdr3_aa: ASSEVGGRGNEQY

j_call: TRBJ2-7
v_call: TRBV18
cdr3_aa: ASSQGSGEQY

j_call: TRBJ2-1
v_call: TRBV12-3/TRBV12-4
cdr3_aa: ASTPSGRAKNEQF

j_call: TRBJ1-2
v_call: TRBV12-3/TRBV12-4
cdr3_aa: ASSLAGQKIIGYT

j_call: TRBJ1-4
v_call: TRBV15
cdr3_aa: ATSRGGQGGEKLF

j_call: TRBJ2-3
v_call: TRBV20-1
cdr3_aa: SASALLAGGSTDTRY

j_call: TRBJ2-1
v_call: TRBV28
cdr3_aa: ASSRAATRNNEEF

j_call: TRBJ2-7
v_call: TRBV5-1
cdr3_aa: ASSSLAGGGDEQY

j_call: TRBJ2-3
v_call: TRBV6-1
cdr3_aa: ASSESGYATDTQY

j_call: TRBJ1-5
v_call: TRBV7-2
cdr3_aa: ASSLELFRRDGNQPQH

j_call: TRBJ2-4
v_call: TRBV5-5
cdr3_aa: ASSYSRGVVRGY

j_call: TRBJ2-1
v_call: TRBV28
cdr3_aa: ASSFSGGLAGDNEQF

j_call: TRBJ1-2
v_call: TRBV18
cdr3_aa: ASSPSGQLYGYT

j_call: TRBJ2-7
v_call: TRBV5-1
cdr3_aa: ASSDQGSGVHEQY

j_call: TRBJ1-2
v_call: TRBV7-2
cdr3_aa: ASSLYQEGDGYT

j_call: TRBJ1-2
v_call: TRBV4-1
cdr3_aa: ASRSGGQHSSNYGYT

j_call: TRBJ1-2
v_call: TRBV6-5
cdr3_aa: ASSLFRGQGYT

j_call: TRBJ2-1
v_call: TRBV4-3
cdr3_aa: ASSQETSGRINEQF

j_call: TRBJ2-1
v_call: TRBV6-2/TRBV6-3
cdr3_aa: ASSNRWAEQF

j_call: TRBJ2-3
v_call: TRBV5-1
cdr3_aa: ASKEGTSTDTQY

j_call: TRBJ2-7
v_call: TRBV4-3
cdr3_aa: ASSQDPGGRYEQY

j_call: TRBJ2-7
v_call: TRBV10-3
cdr3_aa: AISESTRGTPYEQY

j_call: TRBJ1-1
v_call: TRBV12-3/TRBV12-4
cdr3_aa: ASRGTSNTEAF

j_call: TRBJ2-2
v_call: TRBV5-1
cdr3_aa: ASSLDLAVNGELF

j_call: TRBJ2-2
v_call: TRBV12-3/TRBV12-4
cdr3_aa: ATTFGSGMNTGERF

j_call: TRBJ2-1
v_call: TRBV5-6
cdr3_aa: ASSTRDRLYNEQF

j_call: TRBJ2-1
v_call: TRBV6-5
cdr3_aa: ASSWGGNEQF